This note documents a single T cell receptor beta chain sequence. Its antigen is undetermined. The authors sorted CD4+ naive, central memory, regulatory and stem cell-like memory cells via CD45RO/CCR7/CD25/CD127/CD95/CD27. Every isolated RNA sample was fully reverse transcribed, so sequencing captured expressed TCRB transcripts. Here immunoSEQ multiplex PCR was the method, and the copy in TCRdb shows in-frame clones only, minus some. The sample lists some 140,000 clones; 7% to 10% were seen once. The sample belongs to a study of beta chain features in type 1 diabetes. At the level of the study: Age, gender and cell yields were similar between patients and healthy donors.

Study observations and caveats: Among patients with Type 1 diabetes, TCRB CDR3s were moderately but significantly shorter in every one of the four CD4+ subsets. PCR could preferentially amplify shorter templates, alike in patients and controls.

The CDR3 runs 15 residues. The genes are TRBV21-1 and TRBJ2-7; the D call TRBD1 from the table was never checked on the DNA. TRBV21-1 is marked as a pseudogene. The clonotype comes from a man younger than 45 with type 1 diabetes. Sequencing input: central memory CD4+ T cells from blood. The CDR3 sequence is CASSSRQIPEEEQYF. In nucleotides, the CDR3 is TGTGCCAGCAGCTCTCGACAGATCCCCGAGGAGGAGCAGTACTTC.